A single sample gave rise to the 4 T cell receptor beta chains below, sequenced in a study of identical twins. One entry per CDR3 protein, called by TCRdb with MiXCR from the 5' RACE reads. The repertoire holds more than 400,000 distinct CDR3 sequences, approximately 14% seen once, with roughly 0.43% in the top ten. The same specimen was also included in a second study, on yellow fever vaccine responses in identical twins.

The sample was CD4+ T cells sorted from blood. Receptor source: a woman under 30 in good health.

The chain joins TRBV14 to TRBJ1-2, with TRBD1 as a possible D gene (6 bases). The CDR3 spans 13 residues. With 4 bases removed from V and 4 bases from J, the gap between germline ends came to 10 bases. Looked up from germline, CDR1 is SGHDN and CDR2 is FVKESK. DNA for the CDR3: TGTGCCAGCAGCCCCGGACAGACCTATGGCTACACCTTC. Translating it yields CASSPGQTYGYTF.

The CDR3 region has the DNA TGTGCCAGCAGCCCGCGAGACAAAAGCTACTCTGGGGCCAACGTCCTGACTTTC. It specifies CASSPRDKSYSGANVLTF. The rearrangement joins TRBV3-1 to TRBJ2-6; D call uncertain. Deletions cut 4 bases from V and 0 bases from J, with 16 bases between. The CDR3 loop spans 18 amino acids. CDR1 is LGHDT and CDR2 is YNNKEL in the germline V gene (reference sequence). The entire variable domain, with the rest obtained from reference TRBV3-1 and TRBJ2-6, is as follows: DTAVSQTPKYLVTQMGNDKSIKCEQNLGHDTMYWYKQDSKKFLKIMFSYNNKELIINETVPNRFSPKSPDKAHLNLHINSLELGDSAVYFCASSPRDKSYSGANVLTFGAGSRLTVL.

This clonotype was counted a few times. This chain joins TRBV5-1 and TRBJ1-1, with 8 nucleotides matching TRBD1. CDR1 SGHRS and CDR2 YFSETQ come from the germline V gene. The V segment lost 4 bases and the J segment 1 base; nucleotides outside the gene matches: 6. This CDR3 contains 15 residues. The CDR3 spells CASSPGDRPNTEAFF. The CDR3 bases are TGCGCCAGCAGCCCGGGGGACAGGCCGAACACTGAAGCTTTCTTT.

The chain combines TRBV3-1 with TRBJ2-7; weak D call: TRBD1 (5 bases). V was clipped by 0 bases and J by 2 bases, with 11 bases between them. The CDR3 is 15 residues long. Germline assignment: CDR1 LGHDT and CDR2 YNNKEL (reference sequence). CDR3 residues: CASSQERGRPYEQYF. The CDR3 nucleotides are TGTGCCAGCAGCCAAGAAAGGGGTAGGCCCTACGAGCAGTACTTC.